This T cell receptor beta chain was captured in a study of molecular identifiers for immune sequencing clone quantification. Study observations and caveats: Spiked Jurkat TCR RNA originating from one cell could reportedly be identified amid about a million naive cells.

Previously described methods and listed TCR primers produced bulk TCR libraries. Via MiXCR, TCRdb re-called the PCR reads, giving one row per CDR3 protein. The sample lists roughly 71,000 distinct CDR3 sequences; about 18% were seen once. CDR1 and CDR2 (germline): SGHDN, FVKESK. V was pared by 1 base and J by 3 bases, with 2 bases of the junction left unmatched. The CDR3 spans 15 residues. As for this clonotype: No antigen is known for it. This clone may be a read error of a much larger clone one base away.

The material sequenced was naive CD8+ T cells from blood, with Jurkat cell RNA spiked in. Subset described: FACS-sorted CD8+CD4-CCR7+CD45RA+ naive T cells. This sequence joins TRBV14 and TRBJ2-5, with TRBD2 matching 10 bases. The sequence derives from a human donor in good health. Some libraries in this study had Jurkat cell RNA spiked in. The CDR3, as DNA: TGTGCCAGCAGCCAAGTTGGGACTAGCGAAGAGACCCAGTACTTC. This translates into CASSQVGTSEETQYF.